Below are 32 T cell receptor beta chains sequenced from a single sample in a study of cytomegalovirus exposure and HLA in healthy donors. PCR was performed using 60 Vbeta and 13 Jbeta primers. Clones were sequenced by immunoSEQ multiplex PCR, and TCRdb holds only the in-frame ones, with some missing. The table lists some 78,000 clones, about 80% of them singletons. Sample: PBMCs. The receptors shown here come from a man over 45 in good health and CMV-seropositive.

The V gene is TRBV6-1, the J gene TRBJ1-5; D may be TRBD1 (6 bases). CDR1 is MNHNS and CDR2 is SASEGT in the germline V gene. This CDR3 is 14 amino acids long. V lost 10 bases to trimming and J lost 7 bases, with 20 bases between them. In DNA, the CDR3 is TGTGCCACGGATCAGGGGAATTCAGAGCAGCCCCAGCATTTT. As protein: CATDQGNSEQPQHF.

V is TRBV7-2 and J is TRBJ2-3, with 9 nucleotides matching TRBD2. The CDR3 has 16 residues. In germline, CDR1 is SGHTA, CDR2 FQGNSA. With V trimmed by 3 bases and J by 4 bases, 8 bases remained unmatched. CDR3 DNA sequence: TGTGCCAGCAGCTTCTCTAACGCGGGAGGGCCAGATACGCAGTATTTT. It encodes CASSFSNAGGPDTQYF.

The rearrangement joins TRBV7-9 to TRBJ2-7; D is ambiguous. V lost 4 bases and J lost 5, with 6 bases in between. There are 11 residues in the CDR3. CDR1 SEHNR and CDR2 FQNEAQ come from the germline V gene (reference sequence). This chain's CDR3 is CASSSINEQYF. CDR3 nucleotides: TGTGCCAGCAGCTCCATCAACGAGCAGTACTTC. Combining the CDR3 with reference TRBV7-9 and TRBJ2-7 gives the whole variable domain DTGVSQNPRHKITKRGQNVTFRCDPISEHNRLYWYRQTLGQGPEFLTYFQNEAQLEKSRLLSDRFSAERPKGSFSTLEIQRTEQGDSAMYLCASSSINEQYFGPGTRLTVT.

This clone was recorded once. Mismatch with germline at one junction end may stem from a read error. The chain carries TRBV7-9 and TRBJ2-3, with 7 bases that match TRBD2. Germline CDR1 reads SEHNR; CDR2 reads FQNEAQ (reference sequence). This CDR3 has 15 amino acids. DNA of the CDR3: TGTTCCAGCAGCTTAGCTCTAGCGGCGGCAGATACGCAGTATTTT. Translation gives CSSSLALAAADTQYF.

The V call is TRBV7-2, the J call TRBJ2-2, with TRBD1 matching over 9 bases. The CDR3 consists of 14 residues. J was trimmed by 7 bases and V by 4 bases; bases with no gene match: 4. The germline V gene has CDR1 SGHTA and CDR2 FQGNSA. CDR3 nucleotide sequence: TGTGCCAGCAGCTGGGGACAGGGCTACGGGGAGCTGTTTTTT. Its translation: CASSWGQGYGELFF.

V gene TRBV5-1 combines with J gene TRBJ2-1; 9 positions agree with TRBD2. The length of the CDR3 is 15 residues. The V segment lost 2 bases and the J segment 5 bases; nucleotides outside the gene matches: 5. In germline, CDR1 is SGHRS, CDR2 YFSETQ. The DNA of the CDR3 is TGCGCCAGCAGCTTAATAGCGGGAGCCGACAATGAGCAGTTCTTC. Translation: CASSLIAGADNEQFF.

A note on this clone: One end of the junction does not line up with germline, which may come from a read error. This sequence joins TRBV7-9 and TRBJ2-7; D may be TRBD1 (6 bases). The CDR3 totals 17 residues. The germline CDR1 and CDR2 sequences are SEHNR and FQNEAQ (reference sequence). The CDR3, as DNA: TGTTCCAGCAGCCCAAGCCAACAACAGGGAACCCCTCGCGAGCAGTACTTC. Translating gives CSSSPSQQQGTPREQYF.

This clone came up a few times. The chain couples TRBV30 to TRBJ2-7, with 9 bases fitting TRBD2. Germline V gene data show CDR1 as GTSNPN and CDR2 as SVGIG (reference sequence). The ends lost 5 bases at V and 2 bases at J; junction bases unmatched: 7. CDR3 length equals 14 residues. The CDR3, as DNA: TGTGCCTGGGGGGTAGCGGGAGAACCCTACGAGCAGTACTTC. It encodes CAWGVAGEPYEQYF.

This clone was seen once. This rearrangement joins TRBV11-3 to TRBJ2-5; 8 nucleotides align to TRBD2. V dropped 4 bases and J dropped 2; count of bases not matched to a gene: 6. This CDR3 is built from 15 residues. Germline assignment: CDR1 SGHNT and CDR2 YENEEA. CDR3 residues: CASSSGLALQETQYF. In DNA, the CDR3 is TGTGCCAGCAGCTCCGGACTAGCATTACAAGAGACCCAGTACTTC.

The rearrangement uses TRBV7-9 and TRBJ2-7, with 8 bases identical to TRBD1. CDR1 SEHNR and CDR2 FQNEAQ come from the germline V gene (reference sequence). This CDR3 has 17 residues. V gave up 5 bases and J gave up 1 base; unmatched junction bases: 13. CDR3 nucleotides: TGTGCCAGCAGCCCAATACCGACAGGGGAACTTTCCTACGAGCAGTACTTC. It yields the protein CASSPIPTGELSYEQYF.

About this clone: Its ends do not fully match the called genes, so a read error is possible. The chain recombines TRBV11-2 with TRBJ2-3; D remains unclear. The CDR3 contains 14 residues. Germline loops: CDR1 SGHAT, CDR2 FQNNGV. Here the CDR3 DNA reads TGTGCCAGCAGCCTAGATCCTCGCACAGATACGCAGTATTTT. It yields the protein CASSLDPRTDTQYF.

CDR3 bases: TGCGCCAGCAGCCCACGGACTAGCGTGAACACCGGGGAGCTGTTTTTT. Translated, it gives CASSPRTSVNTGELFF. The chain has TRBV5-1 and TRBJ2-2; 9 bases fit TRBD2. This CDR3 spans 16 amino acids. The V gene's germline CDR1 is SGHRS and CDR2 YFSETQ. The trim removed 4 bases at V and 1 base at J, leaving 5 bases unmatched.

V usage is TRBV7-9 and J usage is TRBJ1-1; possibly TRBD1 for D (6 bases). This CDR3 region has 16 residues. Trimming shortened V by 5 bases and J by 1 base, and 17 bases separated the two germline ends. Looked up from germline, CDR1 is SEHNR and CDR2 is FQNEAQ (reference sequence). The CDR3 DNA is TGTGCCAGCAGCAATAGCCGGGGGGGCCCGAACACTGAAGCTTTCTTT. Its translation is CASSNSRGGPNTEAFF.

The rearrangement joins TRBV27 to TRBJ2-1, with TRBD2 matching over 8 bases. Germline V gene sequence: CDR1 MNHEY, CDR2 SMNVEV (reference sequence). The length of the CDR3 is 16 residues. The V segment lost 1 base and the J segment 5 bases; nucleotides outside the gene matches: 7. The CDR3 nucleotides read TGTGCCAGCAGTTTATGGCTGCAGGGACTAGACAATGAGCAGTTCTTC. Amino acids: CASSLWLQGLDNEQFF.

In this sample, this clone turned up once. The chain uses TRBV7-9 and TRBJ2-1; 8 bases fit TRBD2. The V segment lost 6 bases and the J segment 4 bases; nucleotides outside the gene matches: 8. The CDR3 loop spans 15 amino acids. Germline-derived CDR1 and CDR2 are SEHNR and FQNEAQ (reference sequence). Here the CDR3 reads CASRYSGTRYNEQFF. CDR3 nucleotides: TGTGCCAGCAGGTATAGCGGGACGAGGTACAATGAGCAGTTCTTC.

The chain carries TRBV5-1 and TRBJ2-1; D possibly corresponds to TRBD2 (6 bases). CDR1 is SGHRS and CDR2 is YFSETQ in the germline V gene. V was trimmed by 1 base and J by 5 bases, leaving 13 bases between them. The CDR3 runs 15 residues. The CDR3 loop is CASSLMGGANNEQFF. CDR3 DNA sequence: TGCGCCAGCAGCTTGATGGGAGGAGCCAACAATGAGCAGTTCTTC.

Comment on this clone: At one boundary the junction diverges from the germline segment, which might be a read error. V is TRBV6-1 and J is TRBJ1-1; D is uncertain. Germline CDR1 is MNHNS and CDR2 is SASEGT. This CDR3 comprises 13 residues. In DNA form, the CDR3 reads TGTGCCAGCAGTGAAAGGCAACTCACGCGGCGTGACTTT. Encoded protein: CASSERQLTRRDF.

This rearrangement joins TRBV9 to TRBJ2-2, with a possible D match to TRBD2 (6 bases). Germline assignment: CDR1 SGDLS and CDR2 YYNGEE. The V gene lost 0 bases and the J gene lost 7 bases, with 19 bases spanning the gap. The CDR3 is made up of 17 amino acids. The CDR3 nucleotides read TGTGCCAGCAGCGTAGGGGGAAGAACTAGCCGGCACGGGGAGCTGTTTTTT. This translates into CASSVGGRTSRHGELFF.

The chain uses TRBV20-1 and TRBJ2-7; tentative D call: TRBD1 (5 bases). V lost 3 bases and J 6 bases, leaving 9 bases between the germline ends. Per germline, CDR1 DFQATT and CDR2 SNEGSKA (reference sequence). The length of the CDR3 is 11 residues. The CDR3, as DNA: TGCAGTGCTAGGTGGGGCCGCGAGCAGTACTTC. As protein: CSARWGREQYF.

The CDR3 sequence: CASSLDSTGGAFF. The DNA of the CDR3 is TGCGCCAGCAGCTTGGATTCCACCGGGGGAGCTTTCTTT. The chain is built from TRBV5-1 and TRBJ1-1; D is possibly TRBD1 (5 bases). V was clipped by 0 bases and J by 10 bases, with 13 bases between them. The CDR3 totals 13 residues. Per germline, CDR1 SGHRS and CDR2 YFSETQ.

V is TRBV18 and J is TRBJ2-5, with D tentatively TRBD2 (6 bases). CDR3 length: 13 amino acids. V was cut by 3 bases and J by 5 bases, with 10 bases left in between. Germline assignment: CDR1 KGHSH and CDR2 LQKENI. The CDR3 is CASSPTSSETQYF. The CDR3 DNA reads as TGTGCCAGCTCACCGACTAGTTCGGAGACCCAGTACTTC.

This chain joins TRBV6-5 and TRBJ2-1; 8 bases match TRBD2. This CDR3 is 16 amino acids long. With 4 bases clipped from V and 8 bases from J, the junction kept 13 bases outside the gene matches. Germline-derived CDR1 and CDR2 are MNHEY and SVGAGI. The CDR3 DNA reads TGTGCCAGCAGTTTTTCGGGGGGGGAGTCATTCGATGAGCAGTTCTTC. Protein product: CASSFSGGESFDEQFF.

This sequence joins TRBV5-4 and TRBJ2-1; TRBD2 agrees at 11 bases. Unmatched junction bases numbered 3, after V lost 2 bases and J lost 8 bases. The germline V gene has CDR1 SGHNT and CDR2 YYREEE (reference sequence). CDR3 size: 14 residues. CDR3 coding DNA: TGTGCCAGCAGCTTCACTAGCGGGAGACATGAGCAGTTCTTC. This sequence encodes CASSFTSGRHEQFF.

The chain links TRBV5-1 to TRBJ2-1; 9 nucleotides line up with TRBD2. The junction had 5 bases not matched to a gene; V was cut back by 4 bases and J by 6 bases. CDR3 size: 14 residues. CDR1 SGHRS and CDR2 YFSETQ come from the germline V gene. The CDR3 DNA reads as TGCGCCAGCAGCACCGGGACTAGCAGCAATGAGCAGTTCTTC. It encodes CASSTGTSSNEQFF.

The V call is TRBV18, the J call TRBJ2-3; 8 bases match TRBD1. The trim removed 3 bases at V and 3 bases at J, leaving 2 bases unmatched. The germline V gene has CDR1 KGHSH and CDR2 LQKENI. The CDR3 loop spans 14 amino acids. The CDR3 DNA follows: TGTGCCAGCTCACCCGGGACAGGTACAGATACGCAGTATTTT. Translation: CASSPGTGTDTQYF.

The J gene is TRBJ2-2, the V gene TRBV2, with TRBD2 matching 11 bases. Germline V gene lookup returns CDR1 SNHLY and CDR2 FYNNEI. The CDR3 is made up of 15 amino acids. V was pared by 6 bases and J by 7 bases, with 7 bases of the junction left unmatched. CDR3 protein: CASSVLAGVVGELFF. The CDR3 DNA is TGTGCCAGCAGCGTACTAGCGGGAGTTGTCGGGGAGCTGTTTTTT.

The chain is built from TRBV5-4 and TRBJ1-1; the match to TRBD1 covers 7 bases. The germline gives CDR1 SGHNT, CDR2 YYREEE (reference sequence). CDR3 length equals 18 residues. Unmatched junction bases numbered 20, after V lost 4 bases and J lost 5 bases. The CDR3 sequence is CASSPGLRVDRVGTEAFF. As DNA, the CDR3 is TGTGCCAGCAGCCCCGGCCTACGGGTTGACAGGGTTGGGACTGAAGCTTTCTTT.

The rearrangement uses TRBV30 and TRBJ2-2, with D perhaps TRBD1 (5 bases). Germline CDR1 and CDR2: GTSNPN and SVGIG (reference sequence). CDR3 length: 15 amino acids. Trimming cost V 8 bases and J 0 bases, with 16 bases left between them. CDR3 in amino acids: CAGLGEPANTGELFF. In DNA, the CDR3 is TGTGCCGGGTTAGGGGAACCGGCGAACACCGGGGAGCTGTTTTTT.

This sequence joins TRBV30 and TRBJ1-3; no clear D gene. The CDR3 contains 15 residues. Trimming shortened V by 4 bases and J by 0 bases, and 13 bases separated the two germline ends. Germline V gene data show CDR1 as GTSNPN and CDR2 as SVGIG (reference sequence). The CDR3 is CAWINPSVSGNTIYF. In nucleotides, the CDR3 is TGTGCCTGGATTAACCCTTCGGTCTCTGGAAACACCATATATTTT.

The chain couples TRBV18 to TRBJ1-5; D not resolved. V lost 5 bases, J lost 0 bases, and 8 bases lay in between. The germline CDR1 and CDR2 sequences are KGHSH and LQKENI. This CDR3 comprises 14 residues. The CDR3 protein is CASSSYSSNQPQHF. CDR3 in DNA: TGTGCCAGCTCATCGTATAGTAGCAATCAGCCCCAGCATTTT.

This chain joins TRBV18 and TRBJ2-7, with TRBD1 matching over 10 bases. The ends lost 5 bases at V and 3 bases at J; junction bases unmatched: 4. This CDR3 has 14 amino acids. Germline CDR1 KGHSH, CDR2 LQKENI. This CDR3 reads CASSSGTGVYEQYF. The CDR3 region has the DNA TGTGCCAGCTCATCCGGGACAGGGGTCTACGAGCAGTACTTC. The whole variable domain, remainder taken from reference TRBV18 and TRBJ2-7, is NAGVMQNPRHLVRRRGQEARLRCSPMKGHSHVYWYRQLPEEGLKFMVYLQKENIIDESGMPKERFSAEFPKEGPSILRIQQVVRGDSAAYFCASSSGTGVYEQYFGPGTRLTVT.

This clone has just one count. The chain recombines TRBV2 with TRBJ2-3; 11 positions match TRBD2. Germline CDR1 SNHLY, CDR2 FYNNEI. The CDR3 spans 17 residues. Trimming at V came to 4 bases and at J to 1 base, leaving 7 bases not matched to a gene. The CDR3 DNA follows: TGTGCCAGCAGTGGTAGGGGGACTAGCGGACGCACAGATACGCAGTATTTT. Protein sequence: CASSGRGTSGRTDTQYF.